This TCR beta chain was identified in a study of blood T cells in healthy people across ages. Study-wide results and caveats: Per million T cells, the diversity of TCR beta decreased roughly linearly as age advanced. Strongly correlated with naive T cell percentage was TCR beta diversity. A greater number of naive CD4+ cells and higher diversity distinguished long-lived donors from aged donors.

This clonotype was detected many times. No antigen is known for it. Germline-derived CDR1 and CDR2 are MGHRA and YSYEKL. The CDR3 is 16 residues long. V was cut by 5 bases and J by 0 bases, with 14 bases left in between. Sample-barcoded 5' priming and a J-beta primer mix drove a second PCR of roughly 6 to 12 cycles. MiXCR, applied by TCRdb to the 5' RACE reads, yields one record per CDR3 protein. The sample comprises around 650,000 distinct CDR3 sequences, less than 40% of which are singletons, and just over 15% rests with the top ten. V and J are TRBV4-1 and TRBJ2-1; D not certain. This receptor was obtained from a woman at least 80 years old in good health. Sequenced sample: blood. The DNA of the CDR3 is TGCGCCAGCAGCAGACGGTATGAGAGCTCCTACAATGAGCAGTTCTTC. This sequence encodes CASSRRYESSYNEQFF.